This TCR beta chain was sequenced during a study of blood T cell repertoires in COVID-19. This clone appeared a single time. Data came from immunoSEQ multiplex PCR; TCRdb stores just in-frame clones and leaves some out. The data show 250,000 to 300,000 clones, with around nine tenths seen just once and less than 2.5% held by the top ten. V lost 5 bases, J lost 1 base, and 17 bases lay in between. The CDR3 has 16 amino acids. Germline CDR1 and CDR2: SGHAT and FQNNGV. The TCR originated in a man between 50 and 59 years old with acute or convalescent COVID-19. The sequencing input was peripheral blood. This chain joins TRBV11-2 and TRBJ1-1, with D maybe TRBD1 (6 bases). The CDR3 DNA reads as TGTGCCAGCAGCGACCCTCATCGGACAGCGAACACTGAAGCTTTCTTT. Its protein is CASSDPHRTANTEAFF.